The source of this TCR beta chain is a study of T cells in Graves' hyperthyroidism and ophthalmopathy. This clonotype has a count of ten or more. RNA transcripts served as the template for amplifying TCR beta CDR3 regions. The HTBI primer set was used in a first-round RT-PCR of the TCR CDR3. From the multiplex PCR reads, TCRdb called clonotypes with MiXCR, one entry per CDR3 protein. In the table there are a few hundred thousand distinct CDR3 sequences, roughly 13% of which are singletons. The CDR3 extends over 15 amino acids. The V gene end was trimmed by 4 bases and the J gene end by 9 bases; junction bases not matched to a gene: 11. The germline CDR1 and CDR2 sequences are KGHDR and SFDVKD.

The sample consisted of blood. This receptor was taken from a woman aged 30 to 39 with Graves' hyperthyroidism that later progressed to Graves' ophthalmopathy. This chain joins TRBV24-1 and TRBJ1-5, with 7 bases identical to TRBD1. The CDR3 sequence: CATSDSGTARRPQHF. The CDR3 bases are TGTGCCACCAGTGACTCAGGGACAGCCCGGCGGCCCCAGCATTTT.